These 22 T cell receptor beta chains originate from one sample sequenced in a study of T cells in Graves' hyperthyroidism and ophthalmopathy. Amplified regions were TCR beta CDR3 sequences from RNA transcripts. A first-round RT-PCR of the TCR CDR3 used the HTBI primer set. One entry per CDR3 protein results from TCRdb running MiXCR on the multiplex PCR reads. Among about 600,000 distinct CDR3 sequences listed, 15% to 20% were seen once. The sample was blood. These receptors were taken from a woman between 35 and 50 years old with Graves' ophthalmopathy.

This rearrangement joins TRBV9 to TRBJ1-6, with no clear D. V was cut by 2 bases and J by 8 bases, with 11 bases left in between. The CDR3 is made up of 14 amino acids. Germline-derived CDR1 and CDR2 are SGDLS and YYNGEE. The CDR3: CASSVGSIDSPLHF. CDR3 nucleotides: TGTGCCAGCAGCGTGGGCAGTATAGATTCACCCCTCCACTTT. The variable domain in full, with the rest retrieved from reference TRBV9 and TRBJ1-6, is DSGVTQTPKHLITATGQRVTLRCSPRSGDLSVYWYQQSLDQGLQFLIQYYNGEERAKGNILERFSAQQFPDLHSELNLSSLELGDSALYFCASSVGSIDSPLHFGNGTRLTVT.

The rearrangement links TRBV12-1 to TRBJ2-1; TRBD2, as called in the table, went unchecked against the DNA. TRBV12-1 counts as a pseudogene. CDR3 length equals 21 residues. The CDR3 protein is CASSSTPPSGGYPSSYNEQFF. CDR3 DNA: TGTGCCAGCAGCTCTACCCCGCCTAGCGGGGGCTACCCGAGCTCCTACAATGAGCAGTTCTTC.

At least ten counts were recorded for this clonotype. This sequence joins TRBV20-1 and TRBJ2-1, with 9 bases fitting TRBD2. The CDR3 contains 16 residues. V trimming: 2 bases; J trimming: 3 bases; junction bases outside the gene matches: 8. CDR1 is DFQATT and CDR2 is SNEGSKA in the germline V gene (reference sequence). CDR3 sequence (DNA): TGCAGTGCTAGATTCCGAGCGGGAGGTAGCTACAATGAGCAGTTCTTC. Its translation is CSARFRAGGSYNEQFF.

This clonotype has just a few counts. At one end, the junction sequence differs from germline, possibly due to a read error. The chain is built from TRBV13 and TRBJ2-1; TRBD2 aligns across 14 bases. CDR3 length: 15 residues. The germline CDR1 and CDR2 sequences are PRHDT and FYEKMQ (reference sequence). The CDR3 DNA reads TGTGCCAGCAGCGCGACTAGCGGGAGGGAGATTGAGCAGTCCTTC. Amino acids: CASSATSGREIEQSF. Full variable domain (rest looked up from reference TRBV13 and TRBJ2-1): AAGVIQSPRHLIKEKRETATLKCYPIPRHDTVYWYQQGPGQDPQFLISFYEKMQSDKGSIPDRFSAQQFSDYHSELNMSSLELGDSALYFCASSATSGREIEQSFGPGTRLTVL.

The chain combines TRBV6-9 with TRBJ2-7; D is tentatively TRBD1 or TRBD2 (5 bases each). V shed 4 bases and J shed 0 bases, with 13 bases lying between them. CDR3 length: 15 amino acids. Germline-derived CDR1 and CDR2 are MNHGY and SVAAGI. CDR3 bases: TGTGCCAGCAGTTCCCAGGGCGGGCTCTCCTACGAGCAGTACTTC. Residues: CASSSQGGLSYEQYF.

As to this clonotype: A read error is possible here, since a much larger clone lies one base away. V and J are TRBV2 and TRBJ1-4; 7 nucleotides agree with TRBD1. From germline, CDR1 is SNHLY and CDR2 FYNNEI. Trimming took 8 bases from V and 0 from J; bases not matched to a gene: 6. The CDR3 contains 15 residues. CDR3 in DNA: TGTGCCAGCCCGAACAGGGGCGCAACTAATGAAAAACTGTTTTTT. It specifies CASPNRGATNEKLFF.

This clonotype showed up many times. V is TRBV28 and J is TRBJ2-7, with D possibly being TRBD2 (6 bases). The CDR3 totals 15 residues. V was clipped by 5 bases and J by 5 bases, with 19 bases between them. In germline, CDR1 is MDHEN, CDR2 SYDVKM. CDR3 in amino acids: CASSAVAGMGDEQYF. The CDR3 DNA reads TGTGCCAGCAGTGCCGTGGCGGGAATGGGGGACGAGCAGTACTTC.

This clonotype was seen more than once but under ten times. The chain recombines TRBV29-1 with TRBJ2-3, with 7 bases fitting TRBD2. Trimming cost V 2 bases and J 6 bases; bases outside gene matches: 5. Germline lookup yields CDR1 SQVTM and CDR2 ANQGSEA. The CDR3 is 13 residues long. CDR3 amino acids: CSVETSAADTQYF. DNA of the CDR3: TGCAGCGTTGAAACTAGCGCGGCGGATACGCAGTATTTT.

This clonotype was detected a few times. The rearrangement links TRBV7-6 to TRBJ2-7, with D tentatively TRBD1 (6 bases). This CDR3 is 15 amino acids long. V dropped 4 bases and J dropped 0 bases, with 13 bases sitting between them. Germline assignment: CDR1 SGHVS and CDR2 FNYEAQ. CDR3: CASSSVRGFSYEQYF. DNA for the CDR3: TGTGCCAGCAGCTCCGTTAGGGGGTTCTCCTACGAGCAGTACTTC.

The chain combines TRBV6-1 with TRBJ2-7; possible D gene TRBD1, 5 bases. The germline V gene encodes CDR1 MNHNS and CDR2 SASEGT. The CDR3 is 12 amino acids. The V end was cut by 6 bases, the J end by 3 bases, with 9 bases between. The CDR3 nucleotides are TGTGCCAGCAGGGACACAAACTACGAGCAGTACTTC. Its translation is CASRDTNYEQYF.

This clonotype turned up a few times. The chain uses TRBV7-7 and TRBJ2-7, with a weak D call TRBD2 (6 bases). The germline gives CDR1 SSHAT, CDR2 FNYEAQ (reference sequence). CDR3 length: 16 amino acids. The CDR3: CASPRAVGRYPYEQYF. CDR3 nucleotide sequence: TGTGCTAGCCCCCGGGCCGTGGGGAGGTACCCCTACGAGCAGTACTTC.

The chain recombines TRBV12-3 or TRBV12-4 with TRBJ2-2; 8 positions match TRBD1. The CDR3 contains 14 residues. Trimming removed 5 bases from V and 9 bases from J; junction bases left unmatched: 8. CDR3 coding DNA: TGTGCCAGCAGTGACGACAGGGGCCCCCGGGAGCTGTTTTTT. This encodes CASSDDRGPRELFF.

This clonotype was counted a few times. The chain combines TRBV6-1 with TRBJ2-3; D is possibly TRBD1 (6 bases). There are 16 residues in the CDR3. V lost 7 bases and J 3 bases, leaving 20 bases between the germline ends. The germline V gene has CDR1 MNHNS and CDR2 SASEGT. The CDR3 coding sequence is TGTGCCAGCACCCTGGGCCTGGACAGACGTACAGATACGCAGTATTTT. It is translated as CASTLGLDRRTDTQYF.

This clonotype was found many times. V gene TRBV7-3 combines with J gene TRBJ2-1; D is perhaps TRBD1 or TRBD2 (6 bases each). The germline V gene encodes CDR1 SGHTA and CDR2 FQGTGA. V lost 5 bases to trimming and J lost 8 bases, with 13 bases between them. This CDR3 has 13 amino acids. CDR3 loop: CASSRYGGHEQFF. The DNA for the CDR3 is TGTGCCAGCAGCCGTTACGGGGGCCATGAGCAGTTCTTC. The entire variable domain, with the rest obtained from reference TRBV7-3 and TRBJ2-1, is as follows: GAGVSQTPSNKVTEKGKYVELRCDPISGHTALYWYRQSLGQGPEFLIYFQGTGAADDSGLPNDRFFAVRPEGSVSTLKIQRTERGDSAVYLCASSRYGGHEQFFGPGTRLTVL.

This clonotype was seen repeatedly, ten times or more. The rearrangement uses TRBV12-3 or TRBV12-4 and TRBJ2-1; 13 bases map to TRBD2. The CDR3 runs 15 residues. With V trimmed by 6 bases and J by 12 bases, 11 bases remained unmatched. The CDR3 reads CASSRTSGSHAVQFF. The CDR3 DNA follows: TGTGCCAGCAGCCGGACTAGCGGGAGCCATGCGGTGCAGTTCTTC.

The table lists this clonotype with a few counts. CDR3 nucleotides: TGTGCCAGCAGTAAAACAGGCCTAGCCAAAAACATTCAGTACTTC. Translation gives CASSKTGLAKNIQYF. The chain has TRBV6-1 and TRBJ2-4; weak D call: TRBD1 (5 bases). CDR1 MNHNS and CDR2 SASEGT come from the germline V gene. Between the trimmed V and J ends, which lost 5 bases and 0 bases, there was a span of 11 bases. The CDR3 is made up of 15 amino acids.

This clonotype was observed a handful of times. The rearrangement uses TRBV12-3 or TRBV12-4 and TRBJ2-3; 11 nucleotides line up with TRBD2. V was pared by 8 bases and J by 3 bases, with 7 bases of the junction left unmatched. The CDR3 is made up of 15 amino acids. CDR3 sequence: CASGPGLADTDTQYF. DNA for the CDR3: TGTGCCAGCGGACCGGGACTAGCGGATACAGATACGCAGTATTTT.

The CDR3 region has the DNA TGCAGCGTTGAGCCGGGACAGGGCTCCTACAATGAGCAGTTCTTC. Translated, it gives CSVEPGQGSYNEQFF. J is TRBJ2-1 and V is TRBV29-1; TRBD1 matches at 9 bases. Germline V gene sequence: CDR1 SQVTM, CDR2 ANQGSEA. This CDR3 spans 15 amino acids. With V trimmed by 3 bases and J by 0 bases, 3 bases remained unmatched.

The chain uses TRBV6-1 and TRBJ1-6, with D perhaps TRBD1 (6 bases). Trimming took off 6 bases at V and 7 bases at J, with 28 bases between the two ends. This CDR3 region has 19 residues. Looked up from germline, CDR1 is MNHNS and CDR2 is SASEGT. The CDR3 DNA follows: TGTGCCAGCAGACGGAACAGGGCGGGAGGCCCCTTCGGGAATTCACCCCTCCACTTT. It encodes CASRRNRAGGPFGNSPLHF.

There are a few counts of this clonotype. The rearrangement uses TRBV19 and TRBJ2-5; D call uncertain. Germline loops: CDR1 LNHDA, CDR2 SQIVND (reference sequence). V gave up 5 bases and J gave up 2 bases, with 9 bases separating them. The CDR3 is 13 residues long. The CDR3 here is CASSDHQQETQYF. In nucleotides, the CDR3 is TGTGCCAGTAGTGATCACCAGCAAGAGACCCAGTACTTC. The full variable domain, in which reference TRBV19 and TRBJ2-5 provide the parts outside the CDR3, is DGGITQSPKYLFRKEGQNVTLSCEQNLNHDAMYWYRQDPGQGLRLIYYSQIVNDFQKGDIAEGYSVSREKKESFPLTVTSAQKNPTAFYLCASSDHQQETQYFGPGTRLLVL.

Concerning this clonotype: This sequence may be a read error, since a much larger clone differs from it by one base. V usage is TRBV28 and J usage is TRBJ2-7; possibly TRBD1 for D (5 bases). Germline values: CDR1 MDHEN, CDR2 SYDVKM. This CDR3 comprises 13 residues. V gave up 10 bases and J gave up 3 bases, with 16 bases separating them. In DNA, the CDR3 is TGTGCCACCTTGGACATTCTGGACTACGAGCAGTACTTC. As protein: CATLDILDYEQYF.

This clonotype was counted many times. The rearrangement uses TRBV7-9 and TRBJ2-1; no definite D call. The CDR3 has 12 residues. Trimming cost V 1 base and J 6 bases, with 4 bases left between them. Looked up from germline, CDR1 is SEHNR and CDR2 is FQNEAQ (reference sequence). The CDR3 reads CASSLGTNEQFF. CDR3 nucleotide sequence: TGTGCCAGCAGCTTAGGGACCAATGAGCAGTTCTTC.